This T cell receptor (beta chain) appears in the sequencing data of a study of cytomegalovirus exposure and HLA in healthy donors. This clone was counted only a few times. The CDR3 loop spans 16 amino acids. Germline V CDR1 and CDR2: LGHNA, YSLEER. The V gene end was trimmed by 1 base and the J gene end by 5 bases; junction bases not matched to a gene: 6. 13 Jbeta primers and 60 Vbeta primers were used for the PCR. Libraries were prepared by immunoSEQ multiplex PCR; TCRdb keeps only in-frame clonotypes and omits some of them. In the table there are approximately 150,000 clones, about three quarters of which are singletons.

The clonotype was recovered from a woman aged 40-49 years in good health and CMV-seropositive. This chain uses TRBV4-3 with TRBJ2-5, with TRBD2 identical over 11 bases. The sample taken for sequencing was PBMCs. The CDR3 nucleotides read TGCGCCAGCAGCCAAGGATTAGCGGGGGGGCTCGAGACCCAGTACTTC. It translates to CASSQGLAGGLETQYF.